This T cell receptor (beta chain) was documented in a study of metastatic and nonmetastatic thyroid tumors. Among the patients, none had received any treatment before thyroid surgery. By sample share, this clone is medium-sized. TCRdb re-analyzed the PCR reads using MiXCR. The sample shows approximately 41,000 clones, 20% to 25% of them seen only once. The CDR3 has 12 residues. V was clipped by 6 bases and J by 4 bases, with 12 bases between them. Germline CDR1 is DFQATT and CDR2 is SNEGSKA (reference sequence). The V and J genes are TRBV20-1 and TRBJ1-2, with a tentative D call TRBD1 (5 bases). Sequencing input: tumor tissue. This TCR was sampled from a female donor with papillary thyroid cancer or a benign thyroid nodule (not recorded which). Some clones in this sample may be carry-over from other donors' samples. The CDR3 region is CSALRGGYGYTF. Written as DNA, the CDR3 is TGCAGTGCCTTACGTGGGGGCTATGGCTACACCTTC.